The 4 T cell receptor beta chains in this list originate from one sample, sequenced in a study of CD8+CD57+ T cells in acquired aplastic anemia. Genomic DNA templated the TCR beta VDJ and CDR3 profiling. Via MiXCR, TCRdb re-called the reads, giving one row per CDR3 protein. The sample contains some 190,000 distinct CDR3 sequences, roughly half of which appear only once. Sequenced: sorted CD4+, CD8+, or CD8+CD57+ T cells (not recorded which) from PBMCs. The origin of the receptors is a human donor in good health.

This clonotype was seen at least ten times. The V and J genes are TRBV20-1 and TRBJ2-3; the match to TRBD2 covers 10 bases. This CDR3 has 15 amino acids. Germline CDR1 DFQATT, CDR2 SNEGSKA (reference sequence). J gave up 5 bases and V 6 bases, and 11 bases lay outside the gene matches. CDR3 region: CSAQEGLAGEDTQYF. The CDR3 DNA is TGCAGTGCCCAGGAAGGGCTAGCGGGAGAAGATACGCAGTATTTT.

At least ten counts were recorded for this clonotype. The CDR3 DNA reads as TGTGCCAGCAGCCAAGTGGGGACAGCTACTCTCAATGAGCAGTTCTTC. Its translation: CASSQVGTATLNEQFF. This chain connects TRBV4-2 to TRBJ2-1; 7 bases match TRBD1. This CDR3 contains 16 residues. Per germline, CDR1 LGHNA and CDR2 YNFKEQ. The ends lost 1 base at V and 6 bases at J; junction bases unmatched: 9.

This clonotype was counted once. The J gene is TRBJ1-1, the V gene TRBV2, with 7 nucleotides matching TRBD1. The germline V gene has CDR1 SNHLY and CDR2 FYNNEI. CDR3 length: 13 amino acids. V trimming: 10 bases; J trimming: 4 bases; junction bases outside the gene matches: 9. CDR3 sequence (DNA): TGTGCCATTGGACAGGCGAGGGGCACTGAAGCTTTCTTT. Encoded protein: CAIGQARGTEAFF.

On this clonotype: One end of the junction is discordant with germline, which a read error may explain. The chain joins TRBV20-1 to TRBJ2-5, with D perhaps matching TRBD1 or TRBD2 (5 bases each). The CDR3 has 13 residues. The germline CDR1 and CDR2 sequences are DFQATT and SNEGSKA (reference sequence). CDR3 in DNA: TGCAGTGCTAGCGGGGCAAACCAAGAGACCCAGTGCTTC. Amino acids: CSASGANQETQCF.